This TCR beta chain came from a study of cytomegalovirus exposure and HLA in healthy donors. Points from the study as a whole: It was reportedly the case that the classifier diagnosed cytomegalovirus status with high specificity and sensitivity. The tendency of first-cohort TCR clusters to co-occur in the 120 or so validation repertoires was identified by a subsequent analysis. Many donors carried some public TCRs, although rarity characterized most TCR sequences. Altogether, some 160 TCR beta chains were recorded as cytomegalovirus-associated.

The assay was immunoSEQ multiplex PCR, and TCRdb's table has in-frame clones only and misses some. The repertoire consists of about 200,000 clones, with 75% to 85% occurring once and the leading ten covering under 15%. Trimming removed 0 bases at V and 8 bases at J, with 7 bases between. This CDR3 is built from 11 residues. The germline gives CDR1 SQVTM, CDR2 ANQGSEA. Turning to this clone: Its antigen is unknown.

This sequence originates from a woman aged 25-40 years in good health and CMV-seropositive. The chain couples TRBV29-1 to TRBJ1-2; no definite D call. Material for sequencing was PBMCs. The CDR3 sequence is CSVEDLAGYTF. The DNA for the CDR3 is TGCAGCGTTGAAGATTTGGCAGGCTACACCTTC. Full variable domain (rest looked up from reference TRBV29-1 and TRBJ1-2): SAVISQKPSRDICQRGTSLTIQCQVDSQVTMMFWYRQQPGQSLTLIATANQGSEATYESGFVIDKFPISRPNLTFSTLTVSNMSPEDSSIYLCSVEDLAGYTFGSGTRLTVV.